These 3 T cell receptor beta chains were sequenced from one sample in a study of breast tumors, draining lymph nodes, adjacent tissues. TCRdb re-analysed the multiplex PCR reads in MiXCR, keeping a single row per CDR3 protein. The sample has approximately 130,000 distinct CDR3 sequences, approximately 22% seen once. Samples came from axillary lymph nodes draining the breast cancer. Sequences were obtained from axillary lymph node tissue. Receptors originate from a female donor with breast cancer. Some clones in this sample may be carry-over from other donors' samples.

There are many counts of this clonotype. The V and J genes are TRBV14 and TRBJ1-2, with D hard to call. CDR3 length equals 14 residues. Trimming pared 4 bases from V and 3 bases from J, leaving 12 bases between. Germline V gives CDR1 SGHDN, CDR2 FVKESK. CDR3 in amino acids: CASSPRSIYYGYTF. The DNA of the CDR3 is TGTGCCAGCAGCCCACGCTCTATTTACTATGGCTACACCTTC.

This clonotype was seen at least ten times. The chain couples TRBV11-2 to TRBJ2-3; 9 bases map to TRBD2. V was pared by 1 base and J by 4 bases, with 9 bases of the junction left unmatched. This CDR3 region has 17 residues. From germline, CDR1 is SGHAT and CDR2 FQNNGV. CDR3 amino acids: CASSLAYAGGPADTQYF. The CDR3 DNA is TGTGCCAGCAGCTTAGCTTATGCGGGAGGGCCCGCAGATACGCAGTATTTT.

This clonotype came up many times. The chain links TRBV4-1 to TRBJ2-7, with 7 bases identical to TRBD2. Germline values: CDR1 MGHRA, CDR2 YSYEKL. The V gene end was trimmed by 0 bases and the J gene end by 3 bases; junction bases not matched to a gene: 5. There are 15 residues in the CDR3. CDR3 sequence reads: CASSQESREGYEQYF. DNA of the CDR3: TGCGCCAGCAGCCAAGAGTCCAGGGAGGGCTACGAGCAGTACTTC.